This entry lists 29 T cell receptor beta chains sequenced from one sample in a study of neurological immune-mediated disorders. TCRdb re-derived calls from the 5' RACE reads in MiXCR, one entry per CDR3 protein. Among about 28,000 distinct CDR3 sequences listed, about 12% were seen once. The material sequenced was PBMCs. These TCRs come from a woman aged 55-75 years in good health.

This clonotype was counted ten times or more. The chain has TRBV2 and TRBJ2-5; 10 nucleotides match TRBD2. The CDR3 is 17 residues long. After removal of 4 bases from V and 4 bases from J, the junction contained 12 bases not matched to a gene. The germline gives CDR1 SNHLY, CDR2 FYNNEI. The CDR3 sequence is CASSGLRSGGAVETQYF. CDR3 nucleotide sequence: TGTGCCAGCAGTGGATTAAGGAGCGGGGGGGCGGTAGAGACCCAGTACTTC.

This clonotype was seen many times. This chain connects TRBV6-2 or TRBV6-3 to TRBJ1-5; D gene ambiguous. The V end lost 2 bases, the J end lost 1 base, and 12 bases lay between the germline ends. Germline V lookup: CDR1 MNHEY, CDR2 SVGEGT. This CDR3 spans 16 amino acids. This chain's CDR3 is CASSYLAGMSNQPQHF. The CDR3 DNA reads as TGTGCCAGCAGTTACCTCGCCGGGATGAGCAATCAGCCCCAGCATTTT.

In its sample, this clonotype was seen many times. The CDR3 DNA is TGTGCCAGCAGCTTAAGGGCAGGGGGCGAATACGAGCAGTACTTC. Encoded protein: CASSLRAGGEYEQYF. The chain has TRBV7-2 and TRBJ2-7, with 8 bases fitting TRBD1. CDR1 and CDR2 from the germline V gene are SGHTA and FQGNSA. Unmatched junction bases numbered 7, after V lost 2 bases and J lost 4 bases. CDR3 size: 15 residues.

The sample holds many counts of this clonotype. The V and J genes are TRBV20-1 and TRBJ2-3, with 10 bases identical to TRBD2. The CDR3 spans 14 residues. V trimming: 3 bases; J trimming: 4 bases; junction bases outside the gene matches: 4. Germline V gene lookup returns CDR1 DFQATT and CDR2 SNEGSKA (reference sequence). CDR3 in amino acids: CSASPSGGADTQYF. The DNA of the CDR3 is TGCAGTGCTAGTCCCAGCGGGGGGGCAGATACGCAGTATTTT.

The rearrangement uses TRBV5-1 and TRBJ1-1, with unresolved D. Germline CDR1 and CDR2: SGHRS and YFSETQ. The CDR3 length is 13 residues. The V and J ends lost 0 bases and 13 bases respectively, with 16 bases between them. The chain's CDR3 is CASSLGGLPEDFF. The CDR3 DNA follows: TGCGCCAGCAGCTTGGGAGGGCTACCTGAGGATTTCTTT.

On this clonotype: Just one base apart from a much larger clone, this may be a read error. The J gene is TRBJ1-1, the V gene TRBV11-1, with 7 bases aligning to TRBD1. V trimming: 3 bases; J trimming: 12 bases; junction bases outside the gene matches: 19. This CDR3 has 16 residues. Germline V gene sequence: CDR1 SGHAT, CDR2 FQDESV (reference sequence). In DNA, the CDR3 is TGTGCCAGCAGCTTGGGCAATCGGGACAGACCGACGAGGCCTTTCTTT. Amino acids: CASSLGNRDRPTRPFF.

This clonotype showed up many times. V is TRBV12-3 or TRBV12-4 and J is TRBJ2-5; D is perhaps TRBD2 (7 bases). The CDR3 sequence is 16 residues long. V lost 0 bases and J lost 5, with 16 bases in between. The CDR3, as DNA: TGTGCCAGCAGTTTAGCAGGGGGGGGGGCCGCGGAGACCCAGTACTTC. Translating gives CASSLAGGGAAETQYF.

This clonotype was picked up many times. V and J are TRBV7-2 and TRBJ2-3, with 9 bases aligning to TRBD2. The trim removed 3 bases at V and 5 bases at J, leaving 9 bases unmatched. The CDR3 runs 16 residues. CDR1 is SGHTA and CDR2 is FQGNSA in the germline V gene. The CDR3 nucleotides are TGTGCCAGCAGCTTTCTCAGCGGGGGGCGGGGAGATACGCAGTATTTT. Translation: CASSFLSGGRGDTQYF.

This clonotype was detected many times. The J gene is TRBJ2-7, the V gene TRBV18; TRBD2 matches at 9 bases. Germline V gives CDR1 KGHSH, CDR2 LQKENI. Trimming took 0 bases from V and 2 from J; bases not matched to a gene: 5. This CDR3 spans 16 amino acids. CDR3 bases: TGTGCCAGCTCACCACCGGCTAGCGGGAATCCCTACGAGCAGTACTTC. Translation: CASSPPASGNPYEQYF.

There are many counts of this clonotype. The chain has TRBV20-1 and TRBJ1-2; no firm D call. V was pared by 6 bases and J by 8 bases, with 19 bases between. Germline V lookup: CDR1 DFQATT, CDR2 SNEGSKA (reference sequence). The CDR3 runs 13 residues. The CDR3 DNA reads TGCAGTGCGATAGGCGGGGAGACGAGCGGCTACACCTTC. It encodes CSAIGGETSGYTF.

This clonotype was counted ten times or more. V and J are TRBV3-1 and TRBJ1-2, with D uncertain. The CDR3 consists of 15 residues. V shed 1 base and J shed 3 bases, with 12 bases lying between them. Germline lookup yields CDR1 LGHDT and CDR2 YNNKEL (reference sequence). The DNA of the CDR3 is TGTGCCAGCAGCCAAGGGTCAGCAGGCGACTATGGCTACACCTTC. This translates into CASSQGSAGDYGYTF.

This clonotype was seen many times. V and J are TRBV12-3 or TRBV12-4 and TRBJ1-5; 7 bases agree with TRBD1. With V trimmed by 5 bases and J by 2 bases, 3 bases remained unmatched. This CDR3 contains 14 residues. CDR3 DNA sequence: TGTGCCAGCAGTGGCAGGGGGGGCAATCAGCCCCAGCATTTT. It translates to CASSGRGGNQPQHF.

Ten or more counts support this clonotype. J is TRBJ2-3 and V is TRBV5-1; D gene ambiguous. Germline loops: CDR1 SGHRS, CDR2 YFSETQ. The germline V and J ends were trimmed by 1 base and 0 bases, with 15 bases remaining between them. CDR3 length: 17 residues. CDR3 nucleotides: TGCGCCAGCAGCTTGTCCCCGGCAGGCGCTAGCACAGATACGCAGTATTTT. As protein: CASSLSPAGASTDTQYF. Using reference TRBV5-1 and TRBJ2-3 for the parts outside the CDR3, the full variable domain is KAGVTQTPRYLIKTRGQQVTLSCSPISGHRSVSWYQQTPGQGLQFLFEYFSETQRNKGNFPGRFSGRQFSNSRSEMNVSTLELGDSALYLCASSLSPAGASTDTQYFGPGTRLTVL.

This clonotype was observed at least ten times. The chain recombines TRBV20-1 with TRBJ2-1, with 9 bases that match TRBD2. CDR3 length equals 15 residues. Trimming cost V 3 bases and J 7 bases; bases outside gene matches: 10. CDR1 and CDR2 from the germline V gene are DFQATT and SNEGSKA (reference sequence). The CDR3 nucleotides read TGCAGTGCTAGGGGGCGGGGGGGCAAGACTAATGAGCAGTTCTTC. Its protein is CSARGRGGKTNEQFF.

The chain uses TRBV15 and TRBJ2-1; 8 nucleotides match TRBD2. Germline V lookup: CDR1 LNHNV, CDR2 YYDKDF (reference sequence). Unmatched junction bases numbered 10, after V lost 2 bases and J lost 4 bases. The CDR3 covers 17 residues. The DNA of the CDR3 is TGTGCCACCAGCAGATCTGAAGGACTAGCCCTTTACAATGAGCAGTTCTTC. It yields the protein CATSRSEGLALYNEQFF.

This clonotype appeared many times. The rearrangement joins TRBV5-1 to TRBJ1-2; 9 nucleotides line up with TRBD1. Germline CDR1 SGHRS, CDR2 YFSETQ. This CDR3 contains 14 residues. The trim removed 0 bases at V and 4 bases at J, leaving 1 base unmatched. In DNA, the CDR3 is TGCGCCAGCAGCTTGGAGGGACAGGGCTATGGCTACACCTTC. This sequence encodes CASSLEGQGYGYTF.

V is TRBV9 and J is TRBJ1-3; 7 bases are a match to TRBD1. From germline, CDR1 is SGDLS and CDR2 YYNGEE. This CDR3 comprises 14 residues. The junction had 4 bases not matched to a gene; V was cut back by 4 bases and J by 3 bases. CDR3 DNA sequence: TGTGCCAGCAGCACCGACAGGGATGGAAACACCATATATTTT. Translation: CASSTDRDGNTIYF.

This clonotype occurred many times. This chain connects TRBV7-9 to TRBJ2-3, with 8 bases lining up with TRBD2. The CDR3 is 16 amino acids. Unmatched junction bases numbered 9, after V lost 4 bases and J lost 3 bases. In germline, CDR1 is SEHNR, CDR2 FQNEAQ (reference sequence). The CDR3 spells CASSSPGTRNTDTQYF. CDR3 DNA sequence: TGTGCCAGCAGCTCGCCCGGGACTAGAAATACAGATACGCAGTATTTT.

This clonotype appeared many times. The J gene is TRBJ1-1, the V gene TRBV9; 10 bases are a match to TRBD1. Trimming cost V 0 bases and J 8 bases; bases outside gene matches: 7. There are 15 residues in the CDR3. Germline-derived CDR1 and CDR2 are SGDLS and YYNGEE. CDR3 sequence (DNA): TGTGCCAGCAGCGTAGGACAGGGGGCGTATAGGGAAGCTTTCTTT. It yields the protein CASSVGQGAYREAFF.

This clonotype was observed many times. V usage is TRBV20-1 and J usage is TRBJ2-5; D unclear. The CDR3 totals 11 residues. With 6 bases removed from V and 5 bases from J, the gap between germline ends came to 10 bases. Germline V gene lookup returns CDR1 DFQATT and CDR2 SNEGSKA (reference sequence). CDR3 DNA: TGCAGTGCCGCACAAAGGGAGACCCAGTACTTC. This translates into CSAAQRETQYF.

The chain couples TRBV12-3 or TRBV12-4 to TRBJ2-2; no clear D gene. The CDR3 loop spans 13 amino acids. The CDR3 DNA sequence: TGTTCCAACAGTTCCTCGAACACCGGGGAGCTGTTTTTT. Translation gives CSNSSSNTGELFF.

This clonotype was seen many times. The chain uses TRBV5-1 and TRBJ2-1; 8 bases agree with TRBD1. With V trimmed by 1 base and J by 10 bases, 10 bases remained unmatched. CDR1 and CDR2 (germline): SGHRS, YFSETQ. There are 15 residues in the CDR3. CDR3 nucleotides: TGCGCCAGCAGCTTGAGTAGGGACAGGTTCTCGGAGCAGTTCTTC. Its protein product is CASSLSRDRFSEQFF. Full variable domain (rest looked up from reference TRBV5-1 and TRBJ2-1): KAGVTQTPRYLIKTRGQQVTLSCSPISGHRSVSWYQQTPGQGLQFLFEYFSETQRNKGNFPGRFSGRQFSNSRSEMNVSTLELGDSALYLCASSLSRDRFSEQFFGPGTRLTVL.

In this sample, this clonotype turned up many times. This chain connects TRBV5-1 to TRBJ2-2; 9 nucleotides line up with TRBD1. J lost 0 bases, V lost 7 bases, and 4 bases had no gene match. The CDR3 extends over 15 amino acids. The germline V gene encodes CDR1 SGHRS and CDR2 YFSETQ. CDR3 bases: TGCGCCAGCTTTACAGGGGGCGCGAACACCGGGGAGCTGTTTTTT. Protein sequence: CASFTGGANTGELFF.

This clonotype was observed at least ten times. CDR3 in DNA: TGTGCCAGCAGCCCCACGGGACAGAAAGAGACCCAGTACTTC. Residues: CASSPTGQKETQYF. The chain is built from TRBV7-3 and TRBJ2-5, with TRBD1 matching 7 bases. With 5 bases clipped from V and 3 bases from J, the junction kept 6 bases outside the gene matches. Germline V lookup: CDR1 SGHTA, CDR2 FQGTGA. The CDR3 sequence is 14 residues long.

J is TRBJ2-1 and V is TRBV7-2; TRBD2 matches at 7 bases. V lost 2 bases and J lost 0; bases outside the gene matches: 4. This CDR3 has 16 residues. Germline loops: CDR1 SGHTA, CDR2 FQGNSA. The CDR3 is CASSLPGRNSYNEQFF. DNA of the CDR3: TGTGCCAGCAGCTTACCCGGGAGGAACTCCTACAATGAGCAGTTCTTC.

This clonotype has more than one count but fewer than ten. The chain joins TRBV4-2 to TRBJ2-2; D is tentatively TRBD1 or TRBD2 (6 bases each). CDR3 length: 14 amino acids. V gave up 6 bases and J gave up 3 bases, with 11 bases separating them. Germline CDR1 reads LGHNA; CDR2 reads YNFKEQ. The CDR3 nucleotides are TGTGCCAGCAGGACGGGGGCTCACACCGGGGAGCTGTTTTTT. It encodes CASRTGAHTGELFF.

The table lists this clonotype with many counts. This may be a read error, as it is one base from a much larger clone. CDR3 sequence reads: CASSQRFGGFSYEQYF. The CDR3 coding sequence is TGTGCCAGCAGCCAGCGCTTCGGGGGTTTCTCCTACGAGCAGTACTTC. The gene calls are TRBV5-6 and TRBJ2-7, with D possibly TRBD2 on 6 matching bases. CDR1 is SGHDT and CDR2 is YYEEEE in the germline V gene. CDR3 size: 16 residues. V lost 4 bases, J lost 0 bases, and 17 bases lay in between.

This clonotype was recorded many times. This chain joins TRBV25-1 and TRBJ1-5; perhaps TRBD1 as D (5 bases). The CDR3 spans 14 residues. Trimming cost V 3 bases and J 4 bases, with 10 bases left between them. Germline loops: CDR1 MGHDK, CDR2 SYGVNS. The CDR3, as DNA: TGTGCCAGCAGTGACCTCGCAGGGAATCAGCCCCAGCATTTT. Translated, it gives CASSDLAGNQPQHF. The full variable domain, rest sourced from reference TRBV25-1 and TRBJ1-5, is EADIYQTPRYLVIGTGKKITLECSQTMGHDKMYWYQQDPGMELHLIHYSYGVNSTEKGDLSSESTVSRIRTEHFPLTLESARPSHTSQYLCASSDLAGNQPQHFGDGTRLSIL.

This clonotype came up many times. This sequence joins TRBV3-1 and TRBJ1-2; D unresolved. With 3 bases removed from V and 2 bases from J, the gap between germline ends came to 7 bases. The CDR3 consists of 13 residues. Per germline, CDR1 LGHDT and CDR2 YNNKEL (reference sequence). The CDR3 loop is CASSHEGNYGYTF. The CDR3 nucleotides read TGTGCCAGCAGCCACGAGGGAAACTATGGCTACACCTTC.